This T cell receptor beta chain was identified in a study of blood T cell repertoires in COVID-19. The overall study: Material from acute and convalescent COVID-19 was sourced from the United States, Italy and Spain.

Germline V gives CDR1 SGDLS, CDR2 YYNGEE. CDR3 size: 14 residues. Between the trimmed V and J ends, which lost 4 bases and 2 bases, there was a span of 12 bases. TCRdb's copy holds only in-frame clones and misses some; the assay was immunoSEQ multiplex PCR. Here the sample spans about 170,000 clones, roughly 93% being singletons. This TCR was recovered from a woman aged 45-60 years with acute or convalescent COVID-19. Sequenced: peripheral blood. The V and J genes are TRBV9 and TRBJ1-1; D perhaps matches TRBD1 (5 bases). CDR3 DNA sequence: TGTGCCAGCAGCCCTCAGACAGATAACACTGAAGCTTTCTTT. It specifies CASSPQTDNTEAFF. The full variable domain, with the rest looked up from reference TRBV9 and TRBJ1-1, is DSGVTQTPKHLITATGQRVTLRCSPRSGDLSVYWYQQSLDQGLQFLIQYYNGEERAKGNILERFSAQQFPDLHSELNLSSLELGDSALYFCASSPQTDNTEAFFGQGTRLTVV.